What follows are 25 T cell receptor beta chains derived from one specimen sequenced in a study of spatial heterogeneity in lung cancer. Time point: blood at routine non-recurrence follow-up after resection. Whole RNA obtained from tumor, nontumor lung or frozen PBMC underwent sequencing without sorting. TCRdb re-called the 5' RACE reads through MiXCR, storing one row per CDR3 protein. The data contain tens of thousands of distinct CDR3 sequences, 6.5% to 7.5% of them seen just once; the ten biggest clones take up 35% to 45%. The sample was PBMCs, taken at follow-up. The receptors come from a female donor with early-stage non-small cell lung cancer.

For this clonotype: It may be a read error: a sequence one base away is much more abundant. The V and J genes are TRBV2 and TRBJ2-1; D may be TRBD1 (5 bases). Germline V gene data show CDR1 as SNHLY and CDR2 as FYNNEI. The CDR3 loop spans 13 amino acids. This chain's CDR3 is CATTTVSYNEQSF. In nucleotides, the CDR3 is TGTGCCACAACGACAGTTTCCTACAATGAGCAGTCCTTC.

The V gene is TRBV7-3, the J gene TRBJ2-6, with D perhaps TRBD1 (6 bases). V was pared by 5 bases and J by 0 bases, with 17 bases between. CDR1 and CDR2 from the germline V gene are SGHTA and FQGTGA. This CDR3 contains 18 residues. This chain's CDR3 is CASSLRDTFNSGANVLTF. The CDR3 DNA sequence: TGTGCCAGCAGCCTCCGGGACACGTTCAACTCTGGGGCCAACGTCCTGACTTTC.

V is TRBV7-8 and J is TRBJ1-5; 7 bases map to TRBD1. J lost 5 bases, V lost 3 bases, and 7 bases had no gene match. The CDR3 contains 15 residues. Looked up from germline, CDR1 is SGHVS and CDR2 is FQNEAQ. CDR3 DNA: TGTGCCAGCAGCTTTCGACAGGGCCTCCATCAGCCCCAGCATTTT. Translated: CASSFRQGLHQPQHF.

In this sample, this clonotype turned up many times. The rearrangement uses TRBV28 and TRBJ1-2; 7 bases align to TRBD1. CDR3 length equals 15 residues. With 6 bases clipped from V and 5 bases from J, the junction kept 12 bases outside the gene matches. Per the germline V gene, CDR1 is MDHEN and CDR2 is SYDVKM. The CDR3 nucleotides read TGTGCCAGCAGCACGATGGGACAGACCCTTTATGGCTACACCTTC. Amino acid sequence: CASSTMGQTLYGYTF.

At least ten counts were recorded for this clonotype. In DNA form, the CDR3 reads TGTGCCAGCAGCTCTCCTGGGACGGTAGGGAATGAGCAGTTCTTC. It encodes CASSSPGTVGNEQFF. The chain carries TRBV7-2 and TRBJ2-1; D is possibly TRBD1 or TRBD2 (5 bases each). Looked up from germline, CDR1 is SGHTA and CDR2 is FQGNSA. V gave up 4 bases and J gave up 7 bases, with 17 bases separating them. CDR3 size: 15 residues.

This clonotype was seen more than once but under ten times. The J gene is TRBJ1-4, the V gene TRBV6-6; TRBD1 aligns across 8 bases. CDR3 length: 15 amino acids. V lost 6 bases, J lost 6 bases, and 9 bases stayed unmatched. Germline V gene lookup returns CDR1 MNHNY and CDR2 SVGAGI (reference sequence). The CDR3 is CASSPPGQGDEKLFF. The CDR3 nucleotides are TGTGCCAGCAGCCCACCTGGACAGGGAGATGAAAAACTGTTTTTT.

This clonotype came up many times. This chain links TRBV28 with TRBJ2-4; TRBD1 aligns across 7 bases. With 10 bases clipped from V and 2 bases from J, the junction kept 8 bases outside the gene matches. CDR1 is MDHEN and CDR2 is SYDVKM in the germline V gene. The CDR3 has 14 residues. The DNA of the CDR3 is TGTGCCACCCACCTGACAGGGTCCAAAAACATTCAGTACTTC. Amino acids: CATHLTGSKNIQYF.

About this clonotype itself: A much larger clone lies one base from this, so it may be a read error. The chain joins TRBV28 to TRBJ2-7; TRBD1 is a possible D gene (5 bases). Trimming took off 4 bases at V and 2 bases at J, with 18 bases between the two ends. Per the germline V gene, CDR1 is MDHEN and CDR2 is SYDVKM. The CDR3 consists of 16 residues. This CDR3 is CASSSQDIRTTYEQYF. For the CDR3, the DNA is TGTGCCAGCAGTTCCCAGGACATTCGCACTACCTACGAGCAGTACTTC.

This clonotype occurred a few times. The chain recombines TRBV18 with TRBJ1-5; 7 nucleotides agree with TRBD1. J lost 5 bases, V lost 3 bases, and 7 bases had no gene match. Germline lookup yields CDR1 KGHSH and CDR2 LQKENI. The CDR3 is 15 amino acids. The CDR3 nucleotides are TGTGCCAGCTCACCGCAGTCAGACAGGGATCAGCCCCAGCATTTT. Encoded protein: CASSPQSDRDQPQHF. The full variable domain, in which reference TRBV18 and TRBJ1-5 provide the parts outside the CDR3, is NAGVMQNPRHLVRRRGQEARLRCSPMKGHSHVYWYRQLPEEGLKFMVYLQKENIIDESGMPKERFSAEFPKEGPSILRIQQVVRGDSAAYFCASSPQSDRDQPQHFGDGTRLSIL.

This clonotype came up many times. The chain is built from TRBV28 and TRBJ2-3, with 9 bases identical to TRBD2. Trimming took 4 bases from V and 1 from J; bases not matched to a gene: 3. This CDR3 is 15 amino acids long. Germline CDR1 is MDHEN and CDR2 is SYDVKM. For the CDR3, the DNA is TGTGCCAGCAGTTCAGCGGGGGGAGGCACAGATACGCAGTATTTT. Protein product: CASSSAGGGTDTQYF. Full variable domain (remainder filled in from reference TRBV28 and TRBJ2-3): DVKVTQSSRYLVKRTGEKVFLECVQDMDHENMFWYRQDPGLGLRLIYFSYDVKMKEKGDIPEGYSVSREKKERFSLILESASTNQTSMYLCASSSAGGGTDTQYFGPGTRLTVL.

This clonotype was detected only a few times. The rearrangement links TRBV29-1 to TRBJ2-7; D is ambiguous. The CDR3 runs 11 residues. Trimming stripped 6 bases from V and 1 base from J, with 7 bases between. Germline V gene lookup returns CDR1 SQVTM and CDR2 ANQGSEA. This CDR3 is CSVGGSYEQYF. DNA of the CDR3: TGCAGCGTCGGTGGTTCCTACGAGCAGTACTTC.

This clonotype was seen ten or more times. The chain has TRBV7-8 and TRBJ2-6, with D hard to call. Germline loops: CDR1 SGHVS, CDR2 FQNEAQ. The CDR3 sequence is 15 residues long. V gave up 4 bases and J gave up 2 bases, with 9 bases separating them. The DNA of the CDR3 is TGTGCCAGCAGCTCCCCGTATACTGGGGCCAACGTCCTGACTTTC. As protein: CASSSPYTGANVLTF. Filled out from reference TRBV7-8 and TRBJ2-6, the complete variable domain reads GAGVSQSPRYKVAKRGQDVALRCDPISGHVSLFWYQQALGQGPEFLTYFQNEAQLDKSGLPSDRFFAERPEGSVSTLKIQRTQQEDSAVYLCASSSPYTGANVLTFGAGSRLTVL.

This clonotype was seen more than once but under ten times. The chain combines TRBV20-1 with TRBJ2-3; 7 bases agree with TRBD1. Germline loops: CDR1 DFQATT, CDR2 SNEGSKA (reference sequence). The CDR3 length is 12 residues. The J segment lost 11 bases and the V segment lost 6 bases, leaving 11 bases of the junction unmatched. This chain's CDR3 is CSARGGPEGQYF. The CDR3 coding sequence is TGCAGTGCCCGAGGGGGCCCCGAGGGGCAGTATTTT.

In its sample, this clonotype was seen a few times. The junction does not match germline at one end; this may be a read error. The chain links TRBV5-1 to TRBJ2-2, with a possible D match to TRBD2 (8 bases). Germline-derived CDR1 and CDR2 are SGHRS and YFSETQ. This CDR3 has 17 amino acids. For the CDR3, the DNA is TGCGCCAGCAGCTTGGCCACGACAGGGAGGAATAGCGGGGAGCGGTTTTTT. It is translated as CASSLATTGRNSGERFF.

This clonotype was observed a handful of times. The gene calls are TRBV28 and TRBJ2-7; 8 bases match TRBD1. Germline V CDR1 and CDR2: MDHEN, SYDVKM. V lost 3 bases, J lost 5 bases, and 6 bases stayed unmatched. CDR3 length: 14 amino acids. DNA for the CDR3: TGTGCCAGCAGTTTCTACGACAGGGGCAACGAGCAGTACTTC. Its translation: CASSFYDRGNEQYF.

The chain is built from TRBV20-1 and TRBJ2-2; TRBD2 matches at 9 bases. The CDR3 length is 15 residues. Trimming at V came to 5 bases and at J to 2 bases, leaving 6 bases not matched to a gene. Per the germline V gene, CDR1 is DFQATT and CDR2 is SNEGSKA (reference sequence). CDR3 residues: CSARRGGPNTGELFF. As DNA, the CDR3 is TGCAGTGCTCGGCGGGGGGGCCCTAACACCGGGGAGCTGTTTTTT.

This clonotype was counted a few times. This chain joins TRBV20-1 and TRBJ1-4, with D perhaps TRBD1 (5 bases). CDR3 length: 13 residues. The V gene lost 6 bases and the J gene lost 8 bases, with 16 bases spanning the gap. In germline, CDR1 is DFQATT, CDR2 SNEGSKA (reference sequence). The CDR3 DNA reads as TGCAGTGCGGCGGGGGGTCTTTGGGAAAAACTGTTTTTT. Protein sequence: CSAAGGLWEKLFF.

The chain has TRBV20-1 and TRBJ2-3; D may be TRBD1 or TRBD2 (5 bases each). The length of the CDR3 is 13 residues. Trimming cost V 5 bases and J 1 base, with 10 bases left between them. Looked up from germline, CDR1 is DFQATT and CDR2 is SNEGSKA (reference sequence). CDR3 DNA: TGCAGTGCTGGGGCGGGCCGCACAGATACGCAGTATTTT. It specifies CSAGAGRTDTQYF.

This chain connects TRBV11-2 to TRBJ2-5, with 10 positions matching TRBD2. The CDR3 loop spans 14 amino acids. The V segment lost 5 bases and the J segment 3 bases; nucleotides outside the gene matches: 3. CDR1 SGHAT and CDR2 FQNNGV come from the germline V gene. CDR3 DNA sequence: TGTGCCAGCAGCCCGGGACTAGCGAAAGAGACCCAGTACTTC. Translation: CASSPGLAKETQYF.

This clonotype was counted ten times or more. V is TRBV29-1 and J is TRBJ2-1; the D gene is possibly TRBD1 (6 bases). The CDR3 sequence is 17 residues long. Germline CDR1 is SQVTM and CDR2 is ANQGSEA. Trimming stripped 4 bases from V and 0 bases from J, with 19 bases between. The CDR3 spells CSVGGFEGGSSYNEQFF. In DNA, the CDR3 is TGCAGCGTTGGAGGGTTCGAAGGGGGAAGCTCCTACAATGAGCAGTTCTTC.

The chain couples TRBV7-9 to TRBJ2-2, with D unclear. V lost 2 bases and J lost 6, with 10 bases in between. There are 14 residues in the CDR3. CDR1 is SEHNR and CDR2 is FQNEAQ in the germline V gene (reference sequence). The CDR3 region is CASSLISGAGELFF. Here the CDR3 DNA reads TGTGCCAGCAGCTTAATATCAGGAGCCGGGGAGCTGTTTTTT.

This clonotype was counted many times. The chain carries TRBV20-1 and TRBJ2-5; D ambiguous. V was cut by 1 base and J by 2 bases, with 8 bases left in between. CDR1 is DFQATT and CDR2 is SNEGSKA in the germline V gene (reference sequence). The CDR3 has 13 amino acids. CDR3 sequence reads: CSARVSEQETQYF. CDR3 DNA: TGCAGTGCTAGAGTCAGTGAACAAGAGACCCAGTACTTC.

This clonotype occurred many times. V is TRBV6-5 and J is TRBJ2-5; weak D call: TRBD1 (6 bases). Per germline, CDR1 MNHEY and CDR2 SVGAGI. V lost 5 bases, J lost 6 bases, and 19 bases lay in between. This CDR3 is built from 15 residues. In DNA, the CDR3 is TGTGCCAGCAGTCCCTACAGGGAGACTAAAAAGACCCAGTACTTC. Protein: CASSPYRETKKTQYF.

This clonotype was counted a few times. J is TRBJ2-7 and V is TRBV12-3 or TRBV12-4; TRBD2 aligns across 12 bases. With V trimmed by 5 bases and J by 2 bases, 4 bases remained unmatched. The CDR3 is 15 residues long. The CDR3 protein is CASSPGLAGTYEQYF. The CDR3 DNA reads TGTGCCAGCAGTCCAGGACTAGCGGGGACCTACGAGCAGTACTTC.

There are many counts of this clonotype. The rearrangement uses TRBV3-1 and TRBJ2-1, with D maybe TRBD2 (7 bases). Germline V gene sequence: CDR1 LGHDT, CDR2 YNNKEL (reference sequence). Trimming cost V 8 bases and J 9 bases, with 17 bases left between them. This CDR3 comprises 13 residues. The CDR3 loop is CASERGAPGEQFF. The CDR3, as DNA: TGTGCCAGCGAACGGGGGGCACCGGGTGAGCAGTTCTTC.